This is a list of T cell receptor beta chains from one sample in a study of T cell clonotyping in hematopoietic cell transplantation. Sequencing used immunoSEQ multiplex PCR; TCRdb keeps in-frame clones, though not all of them. Here the sample spans around 25,000 clones, 70% to 85% being singletons. Sequenced here: peripheral blood mononuclear cells, sampled before stem cell transplant. Every receptor here comes from a woman aged 55-75 years with acute myeloid leukemia. Some clones in this sample may be carry-over from other donors' samples. Both conserved end residues are part of each CDR3. Fields, in order: clone size, D gene, J gene, V gene, CDR3 protein, CDR3 DNA. The D gene is left open where the match is weak. For some rows the clone size is stated as once, few or many, or as a class when expanded; others skip it.

>-|-|TRBJ2-5|TRBV29-1
CSVVILGGETQYF
TGCAGCGTTGTCATCCTGGGTGGGGAGACCCAGTACTTC
>few|-|TRBJ1-5|TRBV18
CASCGSNQPQHF
TGTGCCAGCTGTGGTAGCAATCAGCCCCAGCATTTT
>-|-|TRBJ2-7|TRBV5-6
CASSLVQSYEQYF
TGTGCCAGCAGCTTGGTACAGTCCTACGAGCAGTACTTC
>-|-|TRBJ1-6|TRBV4-3
CASSQDFGDPLHF
TGCGCCAGCAGCCAAGATTTCGGGGACCCCCTCCACTTT
>-|TRBD1|TRBJ1-4|TRBV7-9
CASSETGGTNEKLFF
TGTGCCAGCAGCGAAACAGGGGGGACTAATGAAAAACTGTTTTTT
>-|-|TRBJ1-3|TRBV25-1
CASSDPGAGNTIYF
TGTGCCAGCAGTGACCCAGGGGCCGGAAACACCATATATTTT
>-|TRBD2|TRBJ2-7|TRBV6-5
CASSYRGGSSYEQYF
TGTGCCAGCAGTTACCGCGGGGGTTCCTCCTACGAGCAGTACTTC
>once|-|TRBJ2-7|TRBV4-1
CASSQVYPAFYEQYF
TGCGCCAGCAGCCAAGTTTATCCTGCCTTCTACGAGCAGTACTTC
>-|TRBD1|TRBJ2-3|TRBV19
CASRRGQGGDTQYF
TGTGCCAGTAGACGGGGACAGGGGGGAGATACGCAGTATTTT
>-|-|TRBJ1-1|TRBV28
CASYTGTDLFF
TGTGCCAGCTACACCGGGACCGACCTATTCTTT